Each of the 10 T cell receptor beta chains below was sequenced from the same sample in a study of CD8+ T cells in alopecia areata. After isolation, RNA underwent reverse transcription to generate cDNA as the sequencing template. The protocol was immunoSEQ multiplex PCR, while the TCRdb copy is restricted to in-frame clones and leaves out a portion. In the table there are some 120,000 clones, approximately 53% of which are singletons. The input for sequencing was CD4+ T cells sorted from blood, taken at week 0. The receptor set was obtained from a human donor with alopecia areata.

This chain connects TRBV2 to TRBJ2-2, with 7 bases fitting TRBD1. Per germline, CDR1 SNHLY and CDR2 FYNNEI. The CDR3 is 16 residues long. The trim removed 2 bases at V and 1 base at J, leaving 4 bases unmatched. The CDR3 DNA reads as TGTGCCAGCAGTGAATTGGGACAGATGAACACCGGGGAGCTGTTTTTT. It specifies CASSELGQMNTGELFF. The full variable domain, in which reference TRBV2 and TRBJ2-2 provide the parts outside the CDR3, is EPEVTQTPSHQVTQMGQEVILRCVPISNHLYFYWYRQILGQKVEFLVSFYNNEISEKSEIFDDQFSVERPDGSNFTLKIRSTKLEDSAMYFCASSELGQMNTGELFFGEGSRLTVL.

This chain links TRBV4-3 with TRBJ1-1, with a tentative D call TRBD1 (5 bases). Germline V gives CDR1 LGHNA, CDR2 YSLEER. The CDR3 consists of 15 residues. Trimming took 1 base from V and 4 from J, leaving 13 bases between them. CDR3 DNA: TGCGCCAGCAGCCAAGTTGGGGCAGGGTCCACTGAAGCTTTCTTT. This sequence encodes CASSQVGAGSTEAFF.

The genes are TRBV4-2 and TRBJ1-2; 9 positions match TRBD1. CDR1 is LGHNA, CDR2 YNFKEQ, per germline. V lost 1 base to trimming and J lost 5 bases; unmatched junction nucleotides: 5. This CDR3 is built from 15 residues. Here the CDR3 DNA reads TGTGCCAGCAGCCAAGTAACAGGGGGCCCGTATGGCTACACCTTC. This translates into CASSQVTGGPYGYTF.

The V and J genes are TRBV7-9 and TRBJ1-1; no firm D call. The CDR3 has 13 amino acids. Trimming took off 9 bases at V and 6 bases at J, with 17 bases between the two ends. Germline V gives CDR1 SEHNR, CDR2 FQNEAQ (reference sequence). This CDR3 is CASKGQEGAEAFF. The DNA of the CDR3 is TGTGCCAGTAAAGGCCAGGAGGGCGCTGAAGCTTTCTTT.

The genes are TRBV30 and TRBJ2-1, with TRBD2 matching 9 bases. J gave up 2 bases and V 2 bases, and 7 bases lay outside the gene matches. The CDR3 contains 16 residues. Germline V gene data show CDR1 as GTSNPN and CDR2 as SVGIG (reference sequence). As DNA, the CDR3 is TGTGCCTGGAGTTCTTTAGCGGGAGTCGCCTACAATGAGCAGTTCTTC. Its protein is CAWSSLAGVAYNEQFF.

V usage is TRBV27 and J usage is TRBJ1-6, with 9 nucleotides matching TRBD1. Germline assignment: CDR1 MNHEY and CDR2 SMNVEV (reference sequence). This CDR3 comprises 16 residues. J lost 6 bases, V lost 4 bases, and 7 bases had no gene match. CDR3 region: CASSSRDRVTNSPLHF. The CDR3 coding sequence is TGTGCCAGCAGTTCCCGGGACAGGGTGACTAATTCACCCCTCCACTTT.

This clone was seen more than once but under ten times. The chain is built from TRBV27 and TRBJ2-1; 7 nucleotides align to TRBD1. J was trimmed by 0 bases and V by 6 bases; bases with no gene match: 11. This CDR3 comprises 17 residues. CDR1 and CDR2 (germline): MNHEY, SMNVEV (reference sequence). The CDR3 DNA follows: TGTGCCAGCAGCCTCCGGGACAGCCCAGTCTCCTACAATGAGCAGTTCTTC. Residues: CASSLRDSPVSYNEQFF.

This chain uses TRBV5-6 with TRBJ2-7; 7 bases fit TRBD1. The germline gives CDR1 SGHDT, CDR2 YYEEEE. Trimming cost V 2 bases and J 0 bases; bases outside gene matches: 8. The CDR3 runs to 16 residues. As DNA, the CDR3 is TGTGCCAGCAGCTTTCCCCGGGACAGTTCCTCCTACGAGCAGTACTTC. Translation: CASSFPRDSSSYEQYF. Full variable domain (outside the CDR3, taken from reference TRBV5-6 and TRBJ2-7): DAGVTQSPTHLIKTRGQQVTLRCSPKSGHDTVSWYQQALGQGPQFIFQYYEEEERQRGNFPDRFSGHQFPNYSSELNVNALLLGDSALYLCASSFPRDSSSYEQYFGPGTRLTVT.

The V and J genes are TRBV4-3 and TRBJ2-7, with D unresolved. Germline CDR1 and CDR2: LGHNA and YSLEER. The CDR3 is 13 residues long. Between the trimmed V and J ends, which lost 1 base and 7 bases, there was a span of 11 bases. CDR3 sequence reads: CASSQGGFGEQYF. CDR3 sequence (DNA): TGCGCCAGCAGCCAAGGTGGATTCGGGGAGCAGTACTTC.

This clone was counted between two and nine times. The genes are TRBV20-1 and TRBJ2-3; no definite D call. Trimming removed 6 bases at V and 6 bases at J, with 10 bases between. The germline gives CDR1 DFQATT, CDR2 SNEGSKA (reference sequence). This CDR3 contains 11 residues. CDR3 sequence: CSAGPPDTQYF. The DNA of the CDR3 is TGCAGTGCCGGACCCCCGGATACGCAGTATTTT.